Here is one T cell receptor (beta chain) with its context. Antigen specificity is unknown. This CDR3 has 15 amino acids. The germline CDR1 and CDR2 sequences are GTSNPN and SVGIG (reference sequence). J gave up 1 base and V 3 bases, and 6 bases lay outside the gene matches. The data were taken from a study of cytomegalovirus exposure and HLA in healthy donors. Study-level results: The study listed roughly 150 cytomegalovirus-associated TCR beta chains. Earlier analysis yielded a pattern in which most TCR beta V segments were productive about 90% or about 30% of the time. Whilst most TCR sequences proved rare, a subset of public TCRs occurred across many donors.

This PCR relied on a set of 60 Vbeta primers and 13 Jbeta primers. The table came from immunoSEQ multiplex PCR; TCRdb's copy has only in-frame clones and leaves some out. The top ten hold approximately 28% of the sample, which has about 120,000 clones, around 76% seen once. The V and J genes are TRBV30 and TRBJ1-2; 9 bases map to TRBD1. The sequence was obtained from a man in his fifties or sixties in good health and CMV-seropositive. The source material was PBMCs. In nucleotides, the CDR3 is TGTGCCTGGAGAGCCCGGGACAGGGATAACTATGGCTACACCTTC. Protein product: CAWRARDRDNYGYTF. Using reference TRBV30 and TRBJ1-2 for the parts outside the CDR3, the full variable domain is SQTIHQWPATLVQPVGSPLSLECTVEGTSNPNLYWYRQAAGRGLQLLFYSVGIGQISSEVPQNLSASRPQDRQFILSSKKLLLSDSGFYLCAWRARDRDNYGYTFGSGTRLTVV.